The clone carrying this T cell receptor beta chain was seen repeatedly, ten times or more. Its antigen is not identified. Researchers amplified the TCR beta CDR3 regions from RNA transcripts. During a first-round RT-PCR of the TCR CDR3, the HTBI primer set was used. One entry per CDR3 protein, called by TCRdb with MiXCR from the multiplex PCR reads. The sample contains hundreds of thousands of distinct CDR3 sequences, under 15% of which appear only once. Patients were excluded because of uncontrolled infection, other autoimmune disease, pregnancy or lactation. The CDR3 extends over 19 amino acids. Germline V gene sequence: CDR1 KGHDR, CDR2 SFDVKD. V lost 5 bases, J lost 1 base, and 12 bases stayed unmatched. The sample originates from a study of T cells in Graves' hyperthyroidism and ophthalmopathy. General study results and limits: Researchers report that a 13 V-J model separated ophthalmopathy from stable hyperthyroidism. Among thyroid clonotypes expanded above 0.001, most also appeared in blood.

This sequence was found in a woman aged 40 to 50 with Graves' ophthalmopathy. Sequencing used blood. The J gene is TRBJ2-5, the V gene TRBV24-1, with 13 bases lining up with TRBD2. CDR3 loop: CATSAGLAGVRESQETQYF. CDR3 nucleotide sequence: TGTGCCACCAGTGCCGGACTAGCGGGAGTAAGGGAATCCCAAGAGACCCAGTACTTC.